This T cell receptor beta chain stems from a study of blood T cell repertoires in COVID-19. Study-level information: T cells, B-cell-depleted T cells, or PBMCs supplied cDNA or gDNA.

Deletions cut 0 bases from V and 3 bases from J, with 12 bases between. From germline, CDR1 is SGDLS and CDR2 YYNGEE. CDR3 size: 16 residues. Authors' analysis steps: Quantification of nucleated cells was approximated via reference gene primer amplification. Assay used: immunoSEQ multiplex PCR; TCRdb lists only in-frame clones, some missing. The DNA gave D and trimming, while V, J and clone size come from that table. The sample has just under 350,000 clones; about 88% are singletons. Enrolled during active infection, Seattle patients were then followed longitudinally. The source material was peripheral blood. The chain has TRBV9 and TRBJ2-2; tentative D call: TRBD2 (6 bases). This sequence was found in a woman aged 70-85 years with COVID-19, enrolled during active disease. CDR3 in DNA: TGTGCCAGCAGCGTAGTAGCGGACACCGACACCGGGGAGCTGTTTTTT. Translation gives CASSVVADTDTGELFF.